Following are 4 T cell receptor beta chains from one sample sequenced in a study of response to subunit inactivated influenza vaccine. TCRdb re-derived calls from the RT-PCR reads in MiXCR, one entry per CDR3 protein. The repertoire holds roughly 550,000 distinct CDR3 sequences, with less than 25% as singletons. These data were also filed under a second study, of T cells expressing NK-cell markers. From that second work: In generating TCR beta cDNA, 5'RACE template switching with UMIs was used.

Sequencing was performed on CD4+ T cells sorted from PBMCs, taken 11 to 12 days after vaccination. The receptor set was obtained from a man aged 50-60 years who received an inactivated influenza vaccine.

The chain combines TRBV5-1 with TRBJ2-1; 7 bases match TRBD2. The CDR3 covers 14 residues. Trimming at V came to 0 bases and at J to 6 bases, leaving 3 bases not matched to a gene. CDR1 is SGHRS, CDR2 YFSETQ, per germline. DNA of the CDR3: TGCGCCAGCAGCTTGGAGACTAGCCTCAATGAGCAGTTCTTC. It specifies CASSLETSLNEQFF.

The genes are TRBV4-3 and TRBJ1-2, with TRBD1 identical over 8 bases. The CDR3 spans 14 residues. CDR1 is LGHNA, CDR2 YSLEER, per germline. The trim removed 1 base at V and 4 bases at J, leaving 2 bases unmatched. The CDR3 region is CASSQGTGSYGYTF. CDR3 sequence (DNA): TGCGCCAGCAGCCAAGGGACAGGGTCCTATGGCTACACCTTC.

The chain combines TRBV21-1 with TRBJ1-1. TRBV21-1 is a pseudogene segment. The CDR3 covers 17 residues. CDR3 in amino acids: CASSKALGFLGRTEAFF. Here the CDR3 DNA reads TGTGCCAGCAGCAAAGCGCTCGGGTTTTTGGGGAGGACTGAAGCTTTCTTT.

This clonotype was picked up a small number of times. The chain couples TRBV3-1 to TRBJ1-2; no definite D call. The CDR3 consists of 16 residues. V was shortened by 4 bases and J by 0 bases, with 15 bases between the two germline ends. In germline, CDR1 is LGHDT, CDR2 YNNKEL (reference sequence). Here the CDR3 DNA reads TGTGCCAGCAGCCTGGCCGGCACCCTACCTAACTATGGCTACACCTTC. This encodes CASSLAGTLPNYGYTF. The full variable domain, rest sourced from reference TRBV3-1 and TRBJ1-2, is DTAVSQTPKYLVTQMGNDKSIKCEQNLGHDTMYWYKQDSKKFLKIMFSYNNKELIINETVPNRFSPKSPDKAHLNLHINSLELGDSAVYFCASSLAGTLPNYGYTFGSGTRLTVV.